The 10 T cell receptor beta chains below were found in one sample sequenced in a study of blood T cell repertoires in COVID-19 (dated by TCRdb to 2020 to 2021). Receptor amplification or capture employed the immunoSEQ multiplex PCR assay. This immuneACCESS table, as held by TCRdb, lists in-frame sequences with V and J called but not all clones. Of the missing ones, under half trace to an unresolved V gene in checked studies; the others have no known cause. The sample contains around 300,000 clones, roughly nine tenths of them found a single time. Approximately 2.2% of the sample is in the top ten clones. The sequenced sample consisted of peripheral blood. Receptor source: a young man with active or convalescent COVID-19.

This chain joins TRBV7-2 and TRBJ2-3, with 13 bases that match TRBD2. Germline CDR1 and CDR2: SGHTA and FQGNSA. The CDR3 covers 16 residues. The trim removed 8 bases at V and 4 bases at J, leaving 9 bases unmatched. The CDR3 spells CASRQNGLAGADTQYF. DNA of the CDR3: TGTGCCAGCCGCCAAAACGGACTAGCGGGGGCAGATACGCAGTATTTT.

The genes are TRBV5-1 and TRBJ1-6; TRBD1 matches at 8 bases. This CDR3 has 15 amino acids. The germline V gene encodes CDR1 SGHRS and CDR2 YFSETQ. With V trimmed by 5 bases and J by 5 bases, 6 bases remained unmatched. CDR3 sequence reads: CASRRLDRDNSPLHF. CDR3 DNA: TGCGCCAGCAGACGACTGGACAGGGATAATTCACCCCTCCACTTT.

V is TRBV3-1 (or the pseudogene TRBV3-2) and J is TRBJ2-5, with D possibly TRBD2 on 5 matching bases. Trimming removed 0 bases from V and 1 base from J, with 9 bases in between. The CDR3 consists of 15 residues. Germline CDR1 and CDR2: LGHDT and YNNKEL (reference sequence). The CDR3 is CASSQELVAQETQYF. CDR3 sequence (DNA): TGTGCCAGCAGCCAAGAACTAGTCGCCCAAGAGACCCAGTACTTC.

A note on this clone: This specimen includes other DNA sequences encoding the same CDR3. This chain links TRBV19 with TRBJ2-7; weak D call: TRBD2 (6 bases). The CDR3 sequence is 14 residues long. Looked up from germline, CDR1 is LNHDA and CDR2 is SQIVND (reference sequence). The V end was cut by 3 bases, the J end by 4 bases, with 13 bases between. The CDR3 sequence is CASSIGGGAYEQYF. The CDR3 nucleotides read TGTGCCAGTAGTATCGGGGGTGGGGCGTACGAGCAGTACTTC.

This clone turned up a few times. This chain's CDR3 is CASSLRVDGTEQFF. CDR3 sequence (DNA): TGTGCCAGCAGCTTAAGAGTAGATGGTACTGAGCAGTTCTTC. The chain joins TRBV7-3 to TRBJ2-1; D gene ambiguous. Trimming removed 1 base at V and 9 bases at J, with 13 bases between. CDR1 SGHTA and CDR2 FQGTGA come from the germline V gene. This CDR3 comprises 14 residues.

The chain combines TRBV18 with TRBJ2-7; possible D gene TRBD1, 5 bases. This CDR3 has 13 amino acids. V was trimmed by 0 bases and J by 7 bases, leaving 10 bases between them. The V gene's germline CDR1 is KGHSH and CDR2 LQKENI. CDR3 residues: CASSPPGLLEQYF. In DNA, the CDR3 is TGTGCCAGCTCACCACCGGGGCTTTTAGAGCAGTACTTC. The full variable domain, with the rest looked up from reference TRBV18 and TRBJ2-7, is NAGVMQNPRHLVRRRGQEARLRCSPMKGHSHVYWYRQLPEEGLKFMVYLQKENIIDESGMPKERFSAEFPKEGPSILRIQQVVRGDSAAYFCASSPPGLLEQYFGPGTRLTVT.

This clone was seen just once. The V and J genes are TRBV28 and TRBJ2-1; maybe TRBD2 (6 bases). This CDR3 contains 14 residues. The germline gives CDR1 MDHEN, CDR2 SYDVKM. Trimming pared 8 bases from V and 5 bases from J, leaving 16 bases between. The CDR3 coding sequence is TGTGCCAGCCGGAGGATAGGCGGGAACAATGAGCAGTTCTTC. Translating gives CASRRIGGNNEQFF.

The rearrangement uses TRBV7-9 and TRBJ2-2, with TRBD1 matching 8 bases. The CDR3 is 16 amino acids. The germline CDR1 and CDR2 sequences are SEHNR and FQNEAQ (reference sequence). V trimming: 5 bases; J trimming: 4 bases; junction bases outside the gene matches: 9. DNA of the CDR3: TGTGCCAGCAGCCAAAACGACAGGGGACCCACCGGGGAGCTGTTTTTT. Amino acids: CASSQNDRGPTGELFF. Full variable domain (remainder filled in from reference TRBV7-9 and TRBJ2-2): DTGVSQNPRHKITKRGQNVTFRCDPISEHNRLYWYRQTLGQGPEFLTYFQNEAQLEKSRLLSDRFSAERPKGSFSTLEIQRTEQGDSAMYLCASSQNDRGPTGELFFGEGSRLTVL.

The rearrangement links TRBV3-1 (or the pseudogene TRBV3-2) to TRBJ2-5; 7 bases match TRBD2. With 4 bases clipped from V and 5 bases from J, the junction kept 4 bases outside the gene matches. This CDR3 is built from 13 residues. The germline gives CDR1 LGHDT, CDR2 YNNKEL (reference sequence). The CDR3 DNA reads as TGTGCCAGCAGCCGTCGGGGGGAGGAGACCCAGTACTTC. This sequence encodes CASSRRGEETQYF.

The rearrangement links TRBV10-3 to TRBJ2-1; TRBD1 matches 7 bases. The CDR3 length is 12 residues. Germline V gene lookup returns CDR1 ENHRY and CDR2 SYGVKD. V dropped 11 bases and J dropped 8; count of bases not matched to a gene: 9. The DNA for the CDR3 is TGTGCCCCTCCAGAGGGGGCCGATGAGCAGTTCTTC. Translating it yields CAPPEGADEQFF.